The rows below give T cell receptor beta chains drawn from one sample of a study of cytotoxic CD8 clonotypes in ibrutinib-treated CLL. TCRdb keeps only in-frame clones here, not all; method: immunoSEQ multiplex PCR. The sample has hundreds of thousands of clones, 70% seen once. Sequenced here: PBMCs, sampled after 12 months of ibrutinib treatment. These receptor sequences come from a human donor with chronic lymphocytic leukemia. The CDR3 runs from the conserved cysteine through the conserved F or W. The D gene is left open where the match is weak. Rows may omit the clone size; those that give it use once, few, many or a size class.

>-|TRBJ1-2|TRBV15|-
CATSRGGENNYGYTF
TGTGCCACCAGCAGAGGAGGGGAGAATAACTATGGCTACACCTTC
>-|TRBJ1-6|TRBV15|-
CATSRKTVNNSPLHF
TGTGCCACCAGCAGAAAGACAGTGAATAATTCACCCCTCCACTTT
>-|TRBJ2-7|TRBV7-2|-
CASSLYVSYEQYF
TGTGCCAGCAGCTTATATGTCTCCTACGAGCAGTACTTC
>-|TRBJ1-1|TRBV7-2|-
CASSLDARTEAFF
TGTGCCAGCAGCTTAGATGCGAGGACTGAAGCTTTCTTT
>-|TRBJ1-2|TRBV28|-
CASSLPDVRYGYTF
TGTGCCAGCAGTTTACCGGACGTCCGTTATGGCTACACCTTC
>few|TRBJ1-2|TRBV7-2|-
CASSLGRSANYGYTF
TGTGCCAGCAGCTTAGGCCGTAGTGCTAACTATGGCTACACCTTC
>once|TRBJ2-2|TRBV4-1|-
CASSQGRAWGTGELFF
TGCGCCAGCAGCCAAGGGAGGGCGTGGGGGACCGGGGAGCTGTTTTTT
>-|TRBJ1-6|TRBV9|TRBD1
CASSGQGYNSPLHF
TGTGCCAGCAGCGGACAGGGGTATAATTCACCCCTCCACTTT
>-|TRBJ2-2|TRBV29-1|TRBD2
CSVWLSGESGELFF
TGCAGCGTTTGGCTTAGCGGGGAATCCGGGGAGCTGTTTTTT
>-|TRBJ1-2|TRBV2|-
CASSEASFYGYTF
TGTGCCAGCAGTGAAGCGTCCTTCTATGGCTACACCTTC
>-|TRBJ1-2|TRBV9|-
CASSVGRSNYYTF
TGTGCCAGCAGCGTAGGTAGGAGTAATTACTACACCTTC
>-|TRBJ1-1|TRBV5-4|-
CASSLRSTEAFF
TGTGCCAGCAGCCTCAGGAGCACTGAAGCTTTCTTT
>-|TRBJ2-1|TRBV6-4|-
CASSVGSYNEQFF
TGTGCCAGCAGTGTAGGTTCCTACAATGAGCAGTTCTTC
>-|TRBJ2-7|TRBV6-5|TRBD2
CASSQAGGSSYEQYF
TGTGCCAGCAGCCAAGCGGGAGGGAGCTCCTACGAGCAGTACTTC
>-|TRBJ2-1|TRBV2|TRBD1
CASKEGTAYNEQFF
TGTGCCAGCAAGGAAGGGACAGCCTACAATGAGCAGTTCTTC
>-|TRBJ2-1|TRBV6-6|-
CASSYQTKQFF
TGTGCCAGCAGTTACCAAACGAAGCAGTTCTTC
>few|TRBJ2-7|TRBV5-1|TRBD1
CASSTDRQGISEQYF
TGCGCCAGCAGCACGGACAGACAGGGGATAAGCGAGCAGTACTTC
>-|TRBJ2-2|TRBV2|TRBD1
CASSVLDRGRGGELFF
TGTGCCAGCAGTGTTCTAGACAGGGGGCGTGGCGGGGAGCTGTTTTTT
>-|TRBJ1-1|TRBV30|TRBD1
CAWSPGTGWNTEAFF
TGTGCCTGGAGTCCAGGGACAGGGTGGAACACTGAAGCTTTCTTT
>-|TRBJ1-2|TRBV6-6|-
CAGTGGLGNYGYTF
TGTGCCGGAACCGGGGGTTTAGGGAACTATGGCTACACCTTC
>-|TRBJ1-1|TRBV30|-
CAWIKGRNTEAFF
TGTGCCTGGATAAAGGGAAGGAACACTGAAGCTTTCTTT
>-|TRBJ2-3|TRBV18|TRBD1
CASSPRDRRQDTQYF
TGTGCCAGCTCACCAAGGGACAGGCGCCAGGATACGCAGTATTTT
>-|TRBJ1-2|TRBV30|TRBD1
CACQQGSYGYTF
TGTGCCTGCCAACAGGGGAGCTATGGCTACACCTTC
>few|TRBJ2-3|TRBV2|TRBD1
CASSPQTGSTDTQYF
TGTGCCAGCAGTCCACAGACAGGGTCCACAGATACGCAGTATTTT
>-|TRBJ1-5|TRBV15|-
CATSRDAGAYNQPQHF
TGTGCCACCAGCAGAGATGCAGGGGCCTACAATCAGCCCCAGCATTTT
>-|TRBJ1-2|TRBV5-4|TRBD1
CASSLEGTGGGYTF
TGTGCCAGCAGCTTGGAAGGGACAGGAGGTGGCTACACCTTC
>-|TRBJ2-2|TRBV9|TRBD1
CASSVSPDRGSTGELFF
TGTGCCAGCAGCGTCTCCCCCGACAGGGGGAGTACCGGGGAGCTGTTTTTT
>-|TRBJ1-1|TRBV6-5|-
CASSYSRRVDTEAFF
TGTGCCAGCAGTTACAGTCGCAGGGTTGACACTGAAGCTTTCTTT
>-|TRBJ1-5|TRBV5-1|-
CASSVAGPPYQPQHF
TGCGCCAGCAGCGTTGCAGGGCCCCCCTATCAGCCCCAGCATTTT
>-|TRBJ2-3|TRBV11-2|TRBD1
CASSFGQGRDTQYF
TGTGCCAGCAGCTTCGGACAGGGACGAGATACGCAGTATTTT
>-|TRBJ1-1|TRBV9|-
CASSVETQNTEAFF
TGTGCCAGCAGCGTAGAGACACAGAACACTGAAGCTTTCTTT
>-|TRBJ2-5|TRBV18|-
CASSPLGGEETQYF
TGTGCCAGCTCACCTCTGGGGGGCGAAGAGACCCAGTACTTC
>-|TRBJ2-5|TRBV6-5|TRBD2
CASSYLASGRLQTQYF
TGTGCCAGCAGTTACTTGGCTAGCGGGAGGTTGCAGACCCAGTACTTC
>-|TRBJ1-3|TRBV30|-
CAWRTFNSGNTIYF
TGTGCCTGGAGAACTTTTAACTCTGGAAACACCATATATTTT
>-|TRBJ1-1|TRBV29-1|-
CSVERSGGRDTEAFF
TGCAGCGTTGAAAGGAGTGGAGGGCGCGACACTGAAGCTTTCTTT
>few|TRBJ2-7|TRBV14|-
CASSQAGFHEQYF
TGTGCCAGCAGCCAAGCGGGGTTCCACGAGCAGTACTTC
>-|TRBJ2-7|TRBV5-1|-
CASSFSTGNKARSYEQYF
TGCGCCAGCAGCTTCTCTACGGGGAATAAGGCCCGCTCCTACGAGCAGTACTTC
>-|TRBJ1-1|TRBV6-5|-
CASSYSRAVRTEAFF
TGTGCCAGCAGTTACTCCCGGGCCGTAAGAACTGAAGCTTTCTTT
>-|TRBJ2-7|TRBV9|TRBD1
CASSVVTGSGEQYF
TGTGCCAGCAGCGTAGTGACAGGGTCTGGGGAGCAGTACTTC
>-|TRBJ2-7|TRBV30|-
CAWSVGQGREQYF
TGTGCCTGGAGTGTCGGTCAGGGGCGGGAGCAGTACTTC
>-|TRBJ1-6|TRBV13|-
CASSLAGMGSYNSPLHF
TGTGCCAGCAGCTTAGCCGGGATGGGCTCCTATAATTCACCCCTCCACTTT
>-|TRBJ1-1|TRBV5-1|TRBD1
CASSPGTGRDMNTEAFF
TGCGCCAGCAGCCCGGGGACAGGGAGAGACATGAACACTGAAGCTTTCTTT